This T cell receptor beta chain was recorded in a study of CD8+CD57+ T cells in acquired aplastic anemia. As for the study in general: On average, sorted CD4+ and CD8+ cells gave roughly 2.9 ug of DNA.

Profiling that covered TCR beta VDJ and CDR3 relied on genomic DNA as its template. TCRdb reprocessed the reads via MiXCR and lists one record per CDR3 protein. The repertoire holds hundreds of thousands of distinct CDR3 sequences, with about a third as singletons. Study conclusions and caveats: Patients and controls shared some 30 CD8+ CDR3 sequences, highly expressed in patients. Controls did not differ significantly from patients in CD8+ Simpson's diversity.

Details on this clonotype: The antigen remains unidentified. Likely a read error: the CDR3 ends without its conserved phenylalanine or tryptophan.

Those patients picked for sequencing had displayed CD8+CD57+ cell expansion on flow cytometry. Among the patients, none had received any therapy at the time of blood sampling. Deletions cut 4 bases from V and 3 bases from J, with 16 bases between. The germline CDR1 and CDR2 sequences are LGHNA and YNFKEQ. The CDR3 is 15 amino acids. This chain connects TRBV4-2 to TRBJ2-7; tentatively, D is TRBD1 (5 bases). The sequence was obtained from a human donor with aplastic anemia. The source material was sorted CD4+, CD8+, or CD8+CD57+ T cells (not recorded which) from PBMCs. The chain's CDR3 is CASSPAVGHRYEQYL. The CDR3 DNA follows: TGTGCCAGCAGCCCGGCTGTCGGACACCGCTACGAGCAGTACCTC.